This T cell receptor beta chain stems from a study of T cell repertoires in cytomegalovirus infection. Whole-study context: CMV infection and matching HLA type were both indicated by public TCR beta signatures.

TCRdb reprocessed the reads via MiXCR and lists one record per CDR3 protein. The sample contains hundreds of thousands of distinct CDR3 sequences, roughly 28% of which appear only once. This clonotype was seen more than once but under ten times. Its antigen remains unknown. The CDR3 length is 19 residues. Germline V CDR1 and CDR2: LNHDA, SQIVND (reference sequence). With V trimmed by 7 bases and J by 4 bases, 19 bases remained unmatched. This sequence joins TRBV19 and TRBJ1-2, with 12 bases that match TRBD1. The clonotype originates from a human donor in good health (CMV status not recorded). Some clones in this sample may be carry-over from other donors' samples. Material: cultured PBMCs, obtained from culture after CMV antigen stimulation. The CDR3 nucleotides read TGTGCCAGTAACCCCATCCCGGGACAGGGGGCGAAGGCGTTCTATGGCTACACCTTC. It is translated as CASNPIPGQGAKAFYGYTF. The complete variable domain, with remaining parts taken from reference TRBV19 and TRBJ1-2, reads DGGITQSPKYLFRKEGQNVTLSCEQNLNHDAMYWYRQDPGQGLRLIYYSQIVNDFQKGDIAEGYSVSREKKESFPLTVTSAQKNPTAFYLCASNPIPGQGAKAFYGYTFGSGTRLTVV.